Sequencing of this T cell receptor beta chain was carried out in a study of CD8+ T cells in alopecia areata. On the study more broadly: Patients received oral tofacitinib, 5 to 10 mg twice daily, for moderate-to-severe alopecia areata. Tofacitinib therapy took 6 to 18 months; 6 months off drug came after.

cDNA serving as the sequencing template came from extracted, reverse transcribed RNA. The table came from immunoSEQ multiplex PCR; TCRdb's copy has only in-frame clones and leaves some out. The table shows about 69,000 clones, with roughly three fifths occurring only once. Remarks on this clone: What it binds is unknown.

General observations from the study: Scalp lesions, especially in alopecia totalis/universalis, had higher clonality than normal scalp.

Germline CDR1 reads SQVTM; CDR2 reads ANQGSEA. V was trimmed by 6 bases and J by 3 bases, leaving 15 bases between them. The CDR3 totals 13 residues. This receptor was taken from a human donor with alopecia areata. The rearrangement uses TRBV29-1 and TRBJ2-7; tentative D call: TRBD1 (6 bases). The material sequenced was CD8+ T cells sorted from blood, taken at week 0. The CDR3 sequence: CSVADSRLYEQYF. The CDR3 bases are TGCAGCGTCGCGGACAGTAGACTCTACGAGCAGTACTTC.